The clone carrying this T cell receptor (beta chain) was seen more than once but under ten times. This sample stems from a study of blood T cell repertoires in COVID-19. As for the study in general: Acute and convalescent COVID-19 specimens originated in the United States, Italy and Spain. The analysed material was cDNA or gDNA that came from T cells, B-cell-depleted T cells, or PBMCs.

Deletions cut 1 base from V and 2 bases from J, with 7 bases between. Germline lookup yields CDR1 SEHNR and CDR2 FQNEAQ (reference sequence). This CDR3 comprises 14 residues. Study processing details: Estimation of nucleated cell counts was performed using reference gene primer amplification. Assay used: immunoSEQ multiplex PCR; TCRdb lists only in-frame clones, some missing. V and J calls and clone size are copied from that table; D and trimming were computed from the DNA. The sample yields some 110,000 clones, 70% to 85% seen once. This clonotype was obtained from a man aged 50 or older with acute or convalescent COVID-19. V is TRBV7-9 and J is TRBJ2-3; TRBD2 might be the D (5 bases). The source material was peripheral blood. Written as DNA, the CDR3 is TGTGCCAGCAGCTTAGACGGGGTCACAGATACGCAGTATTTT. It yields the protein CASSLDGVTDTQYF.